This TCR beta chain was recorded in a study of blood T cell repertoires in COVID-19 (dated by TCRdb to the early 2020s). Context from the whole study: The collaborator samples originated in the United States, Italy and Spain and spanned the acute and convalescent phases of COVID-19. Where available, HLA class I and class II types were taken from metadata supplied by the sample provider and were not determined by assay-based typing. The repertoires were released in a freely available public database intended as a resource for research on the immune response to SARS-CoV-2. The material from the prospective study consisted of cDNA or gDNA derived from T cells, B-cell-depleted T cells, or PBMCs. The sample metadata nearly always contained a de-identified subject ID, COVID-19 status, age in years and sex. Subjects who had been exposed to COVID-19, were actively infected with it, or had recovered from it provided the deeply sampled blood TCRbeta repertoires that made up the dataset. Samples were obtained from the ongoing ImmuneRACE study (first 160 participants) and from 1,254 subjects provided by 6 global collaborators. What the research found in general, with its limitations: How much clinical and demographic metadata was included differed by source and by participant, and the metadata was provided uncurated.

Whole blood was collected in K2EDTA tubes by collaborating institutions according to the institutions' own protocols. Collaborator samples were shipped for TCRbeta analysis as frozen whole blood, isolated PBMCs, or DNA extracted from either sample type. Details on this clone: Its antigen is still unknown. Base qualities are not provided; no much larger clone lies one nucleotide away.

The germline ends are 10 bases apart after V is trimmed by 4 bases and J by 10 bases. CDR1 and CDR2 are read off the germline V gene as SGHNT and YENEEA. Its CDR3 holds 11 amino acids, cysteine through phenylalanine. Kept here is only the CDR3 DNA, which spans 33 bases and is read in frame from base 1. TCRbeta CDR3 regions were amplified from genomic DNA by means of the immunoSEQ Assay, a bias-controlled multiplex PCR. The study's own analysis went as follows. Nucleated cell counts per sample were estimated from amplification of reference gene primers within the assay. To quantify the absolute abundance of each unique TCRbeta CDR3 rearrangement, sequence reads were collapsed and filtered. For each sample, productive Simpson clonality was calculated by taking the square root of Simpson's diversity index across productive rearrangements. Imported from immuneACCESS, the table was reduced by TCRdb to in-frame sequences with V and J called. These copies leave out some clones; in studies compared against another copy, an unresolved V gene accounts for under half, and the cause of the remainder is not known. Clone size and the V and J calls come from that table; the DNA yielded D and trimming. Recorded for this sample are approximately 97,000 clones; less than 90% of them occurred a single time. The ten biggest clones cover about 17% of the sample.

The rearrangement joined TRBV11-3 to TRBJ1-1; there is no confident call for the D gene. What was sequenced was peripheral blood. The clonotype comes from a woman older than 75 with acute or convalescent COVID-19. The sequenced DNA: TGTGCCAGCAGCTCAGTGAGAGGAGCTTTCTTT. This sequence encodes CASSSVRGAFF.